The 30 T cell receptor beta chains reported below all come from one sample, sequenced in a study of technical replicates of blood from a few donors. The repertoire was sequenced with immunoSEQ multiplex PCR; TCRdb's copy has only in-frame clones and lacks some. The sample records roughly 82,000 clones, 96% being singletons. Sequencing used T cells isolated from PBMCs. The receptor set was obtained from a human donor in good health.

V usage is TRBV5-6 and J usage is TRBJ2-7; 12 bases align to TRBD2. CDR1 is SGHDT and CDR2 is YYEEEE in the germline V gene. The J segment lost 4 bases and the V segment lost 5 bases, leaving 4 bases of the junction unmatched. CDR3 length equals 14 residues. The CDR3 here is CASSSSGRAYEQYF. CDR3 nucleotides: TGTGCCAGCAGTTCTAGCGGGAGGGCGTACGAGCAGTACTTC.

V usage is TRBV4-3 and J usage is TRBJ2-3; D is unresolved. CDR3 length equals 17 residues. The V end lost 1 base, the J end lost 1 base, and 15 bases lay between the germline ends. From germline, CDR1 is LGHNA and CDR2 YSLEER. This chain's CDR3 is CASSQAWRRIGTDTQYF. CDR3 DNA sequence: TGCGCCAGCAGCCAAGCATGGCGGCGTATCGGCACAGATACGCAGTATTTT.

V gene TRBV7-2 combines with J gene TRBJ2-2; D may be TRBD2 (6 bases). In germline, CDR1 is SGHTA, CDR2 FQGNSA. The CDR3 runs 18 residues. V lost 1 base, J lost 2 bases, and 17 bases lay in between. CDR3 residues: CASSLGTNYYYNTGELFF. Here the CDR3 DNA reads TGTGCCAGCAGCTTAGGGACTAACTATTACTATAACACCGGGGAGCTGTTTTTT.

This clone came up once. The rearrangement links TRBV30 to TRBJ1-5; 7 nucleotides match TRBD1. The CDR3 length is 13 residues. Trimming at V came to 3 bases and at J to 3 bases, leaving 2 bases not matched to a gene. Germline CDR1 reads GTSNPN; CDR2 reads SVGIG (reference sequence). CDR3 sequence: CAWSRGYNQPQHF. The CDR3 DNA reads as TGTGCCTGGAGCAGGGGGTACAATCAGCCCCAGCATTTT.

This chain connects TRBV25-1 to TRBJ1-2; D gene uncertain. Trimming removed 6 bases at V and 9 bases at J, with 17 bases between. There are 13 residues in the CDR3. Germline CDR1 MGHDK, CDR2 SYGVNS. In DNA form, the CDR3 reads TGTGCCAGCAGCCCGAACGGGCCCGGGAGCTACACCTTC. Amino acid sequence: CASSPNGPGSYTF.

Notes on this clone: At one end the junction does not follow the germline gene, possibly because of a read error. The chain couples TRBV6-1 to TRBJ2-3; maybe TRBD2 (8 bases). The length of the CDR3 is 17 residues. Germline V gene sequence: CDR1 MNHNS, CDR2 SASEGT. CDR3 DNA: TGTGCCAACAGTGATCCGGGAGGGGGCGATTGGGCAGATACGCAGTATTTT. It translates to CANSDPGGGDWADTQYF.

The chain employs TRBV6-1 and TRBJ2-5; a weak D match, TRBD2 (6 bases). There are 12 residues in the CDR3. Germline V gene data show CDR1 as MNHNS and CDR2 as SASEGT. Trimming removed 6 bases from V and 6 bases from J, with 11 bases in between. The DNA for the CDR3 is TGTGCCAGCAGGATGGAGGGGAAGACCCAGTACTTC. Translating it yields CASRMEGKTQYF.

This chain uses TRBV19 with TRBJ1-3; D perhaps matches TRBD1 (5 bases). Trimming took off 6 bases at V and 1 base at J, with 16 bases between the two ends. Germline V lookup: CDR1 LNHDA, CDR2 SQIVND (reference sequence). The CDR3 runs to 16 residues. Written as DNA, the CDR3 is TGTGCCAGTAGCGACCAGGGATTAATATCTGGAAACACCATATATTTT. It specifies CASSDQGLISGNTIYF. The full variable domain, its missing parts supplied by reference TRBV19 and TRBJ1-3, is DGGITQSPKYLFRKEGQNVTLSCEQNLNHDAMYWYRQDPGQGLRLIYYSQIVNDFQKGDIAEGYSVSREKKESFPLTVTSAQKNPTAFYLCASSDQGLISGNTIYFGEGSWLTVV.

This chain joins TRBV2 and TRBJ2-1, with TRBD2 matching over 11 bases. This CDR3 contains 16 residues. Germline CDR1 and CDR2: SNHLY and FYNNEI. Trimming cost V 3 bases and J 1 base; bases outside gene matches: 2. CDR3 sequence reads: CASSETSGNSYNEQFF. CDR3 DNA sequence: TGTGCCAGCAGTGAGACTAGCGGGAATTCCTACAATGAGCAGTTCTTC.

As DNA, the CDR3 is TGTGCCAGCAGCTTGGGTGACAGTAATGAAAAACTGTTTTTT. The encoded protein is CASSLGDSNEKLFF. The chain joins TRBV7-3 to TRBJ1-4; possibly TRBD1 for D (5 bases). This CDR3 is 14 amino acids long. The germline V gene has CDR1 SGHTA and CDR2 FQGTGA. Trimming shortened V by 3 bases and J by 4 bases, and 9 bases separated the two germline ends.

This chain connects TRBV19 to TRBJ2-7; TRBD1 agrees at 10 bases. CDR3 length: 15 amino acids. Germline V gene lookup returns CDR1 LNHDA and CDR2 SQIVND (reference sequence). J was trimmed by 3 bases and V by 7 bases; bases with no gene match: 9. The CDR3 sequence is CASTFSGTGDYEQYF. The CDR3, as DNA: TGTGCCAGTACCTTCAGCGGGACAGGGGACTACGAGCAGTACTTC.

This rearrangement joins TRBV19 to TRBJ2-5; D call uncertain. Trimming shortened V by 4 bases and J by 5 bases, and 8 bases separated the two germline ends. Germline V gives CDR1 LNHDA, CDR2 SQIVND (reference sequence). The CDR3 is made up of 12 amino acids. The CDR3 spells CASSTVGETQYF. DNA for the CDR3: TGTGCCAGTAGTACGGTCGGGGAGACCCAGTACTTC.

The CDR3 coding sequence is TGTGCCAGCAGCTTATCAGGACAGGGATCCTACGAGCAGTACTTC. Amino acids: CASSLSGQGSYEQYF. The chain joins TRBV11-2 to TRBJ2-7; 8 positions agree with TRBD1. There are 15 residues in the CDR3. Trimming took 2 bases from V and 1 from J; bases not matched to a gene: 4. The germline gives CDR1 SGHAT, CDR2 FQNNGV. Variable domain in full (rest from reference TRBV11-2 and TRBJ2-7): EAGVAQSPRYKIIEKRQSVAFWCNPISGHATLYWYQQILGQGPKLLIQFQNNGVVDDSQLPKDRFSAERLKGVDSTLKIQPAKLEDSAVYLCASSLSGQGSYEQYFGPGTRLTVT.

This clone appeared once. V gene TRBV7-2 combines with J gene TRBJ2-3; 13 nucleotides agree with TRBD2. The CDR3 is 16 amino acids. Germline V gene sequence: CDR1 SGHTA, CDR2 FQGNSA. V shed 5 bases, J shed 6 bases, and the junction held 8 bases outside the gene matches. CDR3 sequence: CASSIGLAGDLDTQYF. The DNA for the CDR3 is TGTGCCAGCAGCATCGGACTAGCGGGAGATTTGGATACGCAGTATTTT.

This clone was seen just once. The gene calls are TRBV27 and TRBJ2-1; 10 bases are a match to TRBD2. Germline V gene sequence: CDR1 MNHEY, CDR2 SMNVEV (reference sequence). V shed 1 base, J shed 7 bases, and the junction held 10 bases outside the gene matches. This CDR3 spans 17 amino acids. For the CDR3, the DNA is TGTGCCAGCAGTTTATACCCTAGCGGGAGCTCTAGTAATGAGCAGTTCTTC. Amino acids: CASSLYPSGSSSNEQFF.

This chain connects TRBV6-1 to TRBJ2-7, with a possible D match to TRBD2 (6 bases). The V gene's germline CDR1 is MNHNS and CDR2 SASEGT. This CDR3 contains 15 residues. The V and J ends lost 4 bases and 4 bases respectively, with 17 bases between them. CDR3: CASSAASAQLYEQYF. Here the CDR3 DNA reads TGTGCCAGCAGTGCTGCTAGCGCCCAGTTATACGAGCAGTACTTC.

The chain carries TRBV9 and TRBJ1-2; D possibly corresponds to TRBD1 (6 bases). The CDR3 is 13 residues long. The germline V gene encodes CDR1 SGDLS and CDR2 YYNGEE. V shed 4 bases and J shed 2 bases, with 9 bases lying between them. CDR3 nucleotide sequence: TGTGCCAGCAGCTCAAGGGGGAACTATGGCTACACCTTC. Amino acid sequence: CASSSRGNYGYTF.

The chain employs TRBV5-1 and TRBJ2-5, with 7 bases fitting TRBD1. Per germline, CDR1 SGHRS and CDR2 YFSETQ. This CDR3 region has 15 residues. The V segment lost 0 bases and the J segment 0 bases; nucleotides outside the gene matches: 2. This CDR3 reads CASSLEGGYQETQYF. The CDR3 nucleotides are TGCGCCAGCAGCTTGGAAGGGGGCTACCAAGAGACCCAGTACTTC.

The gene calls are TRBV19 and TRBJ1-3, with 7 positions matching TRBD1. CDR3 length: 12 residues. CDR1 LNHDA and CDR2 SQIVND come from the germline V gene (reference sequence). With 8 bases clipped from V and 4 bases from J, the junction kept 2 bases outside the gene matches. The CDR3 bases are TGTGCCAGTGGGGACAGAGGAAACACCATATATTTT. It translates to CASGDRGNTIYF. Combining the CDR3 with reference TRBV19 and TRBJ1-3 gives the whole variable domain DGGITQSPKYLFRKEGQNVTLSCEQNLNHDAMYWYRQDPGQGLRLIYYSQIVNDFQKGDIAEGYSVSREKKESFPLTVTSAQKNPTAFYLCASGDRGNTIYFGEGSWLTVV.

This sequence joins TRBV4-3 and TRBJ2-1; a possible D gene is TRBD2 (6 bases). Trimming took off 4 bases at V and 6 bases at J, with 19 bases between the two ends. This CDR3 is built from 16 residues. Germline CDR1 and CDR2: LGHNA and YSLEER. DNA of the CDR3: TGCGCCAGCAGCCCATTCGGTTGGCGGGAAGTCAATGAGCAGTTCTTC. The encoded protein is CASSPFGWREVNEQFF.

The J gene is TRBJ2-2, the V gene TRBV11-3; D uncertain. V was clipped by 7 bases and J by 1 base, with 4 bases between them. The CDR3 is 12 amino acids. CDR1 and CDR2 (germline): SGHNT, YENEEA. The CDR3 DNA sequence: TGTGCCAGCAACAAGAACACCGGGGAGCTGTTTTTT. This encodes CASNKNTGELFF.

The genes are TRBV5-6 and TRBJ2-1, with unresolved D. This CDR3 contains 12 residues. Trimming cost V 4 bases and J 8 bases, with 10 bases left between them. Germline V gene sequence: CDR1 SGHDT, CDR2 YYEEEE. The CDR3 DNA is TGTGCCAGCAGCCCACGGTTCTATGAGCAGTTCTTC. It specifies CASSPRFYEQFF.

The rearrangement links TRBV28 to TRBJ1-1; 8 bases agree with TRBD1. The CDR3 is 11 residues long. V was pared by 10 bases and J by 6 bases, with 4 bases of the junction left unmatched. Germline V lookup: CDR1 MDHEN, CDR2 SYDVKM. The CDR3 sequence: CATDRGPEAFF. The DNA for the CDR3 is TGTGCCACCGACAGGGGACCTGAAGCTTTCTTT.

This clone was seen once. Written as DNA, the CDR3 is TGTGCCAGTAGTATCGGCGGAAGGGAAGCGGAATACACCGGGGAGCTGTTTTTT. Translated: CASSIGGREAEYTGELFF. J is TRBJ2-2 and V is TRBV19; possibly TRBD2 for D (5 bases). The CDR3 has 18 amino acids. The germline V gene has CDR1 LNHDA and CDR2 SQIVND (reference sequence). V lost 3 bases and J lost 3, with 20 bases in between.

This sequence joins TRBV6-1 and TRBJ1-2; 8 positions match TRBD1. This CDR3 comprises 16 residues. Germline V CDR1 and CDR2: MNHNS, SASEGT. Trimming took 0 bases from V and 8 from J; bases not matched to a gene: 11. CDR3 protein: CASSEAVTGGGYGYTF. As DNA, the CDR3 is TGTGCCAGCAGTGAAGCCGTAACAGGGGGAGGCTACGGCTACACCTTC.

The chain couples TRBV5-3 to TRBJ2-1; 9 nucleotides align to TRBD2. TRBV5-3 is an ORF, and what it does is uncertain. The J segment lost 8 bases and the V segment lost 4 bases, leaving 10 bases of the junction unmatched. There are 15 residues in the CDR3. CDR3 region: CARSTRAAGGHEQFF. CDR3 DNA sequence: TGTGCCAGAAGCACCAGAGCAGCGGGAGGTCATGAGCAGTTCTTC.

The gene calls are TRBV5-4 and TRBJ1-4; 9 bases fit TRBD1. Germline assignment: CDR1 SGHNT and CDR2 YYREEE (reference sequence). Germline trimming cut 2 bases from V and 2 bases from J; bases unmatched to any gene: 7. This CDR3 is 17 amino acids long. The CDR3 here is CASSFWTGEGTNEKLFF. CDR3 bases: TGTGCCAGCAGCTTTTGGACAGGGGAAGGGACTAATGAAAAACTGTTTTTT.

The chain employs TRBV5-1 and TRBJ2-2, with TRBD1 matching 9 bases. Trimming removed 4 bases from V and 4 bases from J; junction bases left unmatched: 2. Germline CDR1 and CDR2: SGHRS and YFSETQ. The CDR3 consists of 14 residues. CDR3 nucleotide sequence: TGCGCCAGCAGCCCGACAGGGGGCACCGGGGAGCTGTTTTTT. Its translation is CASSPTGGTGELFF. The whole variable domain, filled in from reference TRBV5-1 and TRBJ2-2, reads KAGVTQTPRYLIKTRGQQVTLSCSPISGHRSVSWYQQTPGQGLQFLFEYFSETQRNKGNFPGRFSGRQFSNSRSEMNVSTLELGDSALYLCASSPTGGTGELFFGEGSRLTVL.

The gene calls are TRBV27 and TRBJ1-1; no definite D call. Trimming left V 6 bases short and J 1 base short, with 3 bases between. Per germline, CDR1 MNHEY and CDR2 SMNVEV (reference sequence). The CDR3 is 11 amino acids. This CDR3 is CASRRNTEAFF. The DNA of the CDR3 is TGTGCCAGCAGGCGGAACACTGAAGCTTTCTTT.

The V gene is TRBV28, the J gene TRBJ2-7; 9 bases are a match to TRBD2. Germline trimming cut 4 bases from V and 7 bases from J; bases unmatched to any gene: 11. Looked up from germline, CDR1 is MDHEN and CDR2 is SYDVKM. The CDR3 spans 15 residues. The CDR3 DNA sequence: TGTGCCAGCAGTTCTGACCCGGGACTAGCTAGGGAGCAGTACTTC. Amino acids: CASSSDPGLAREQYF.